This T cell receptor beta chain emerged from a study of T cell responses to AZD1222 COVID-19 vaccine (TCRdb year 2021). Study-level background: AZD1222 recipients with second doses at about 4 weeks or about 12 weeks were pooled, because spike-specific TCR depth and breadth did not differ between schedules. TCR sequencing covered approximately 230 trial participants: 200 to 220 given two doses of AZD1222 and 26 given two doses of MenACWY control vaccine. Trial participants were enrolled by age into 18-55, 56-69 and 70-plus year subgroups, with 148, 28 and 57 TCR-sequenced participants respectively.

In the case of this clone: Which antigen it targets is not known. No much larger clonotype is one base removed from it; base qualities were not supplied.

Explained via the paper, the time point label denotes: baseline before first vaccination. The vaccinee samples were drawn from two UK trials, COV001 and COV002, one of which was a single-blind randomized controlled phase 2/3 trial testing AZD1222 (ChAdOx1 nCoV-19) in healthy adults. Trial participant PBMC samples were collected at day 0 and day 28 after the second dose for TCRbeta chain sequencing. What the study reported, not specific to this receptor: Because no samples from the day 14 peak response were available, repertoires could be characterized only after the peak T cell response. Conclusions about previously exposed vaccinees are limited because only 6 or 7 AZD1222 recipients were SARS-CoV-2 seropositive at baseline. Epitopes outside the regions mutated in the B.1.351 and B.1.1.7 variants were reportedly recognized by nearly half of the unique spike-specific TCRs. The whole spike protein was spanned by vaccine-associated CD4 TCRs, and dominant responses were seen in regions 160-218 and 743-854. Spike-specific TCR breadth and depth rose significantly after two AZD1222 doses compared with day 0 and with MenACWY recipients. Participants were mostly white British and included more females than males, and it was suggested by the authors that clonal diversity may have been underestimated. The 56-69-year group was small, and its depth increase did not reach significance, likely because of low power.

In the germline V gene, CDR1 corresponds to SQVTM and CDR2 to ANQGSEA. From its cysteine to its phenylalanine, the CDR3 spans 11 amino acids. The sequence is cut down to CDR3 DNA, 33 bases in frame from base 1. Trimming takes 8 bases from V and 10 bases from J, and the germline ends sit 16 bases apart. The CDR3 regions of human TCRbeta chains were analyzed by immunosequencing. Per the original workflow: Repertoire TCRs were matched against a reference library of SARS-CoV-2-specific TCRs generated with the MIRA antigen-specificity platform. Breadth was defined as the fraction of unique TCRs that were SARS-CoV-2-associated. Depth was defined as the fraction of total T cells that were SARS-CoV-2-associated. Using the MIRA data, each spike-specific TCR was assigned both to the spike region to which the TCR was reactive and to a CD4 or CD8 class. Log10-transformed breadth and depth values were compared by one-way ANOVA with Sidak's multiple comparisons tests. TCRdb obtained this table from immuneACCESS and retained in-frame rearrangements with V and J assigned. These tables miss some clones; where compared with another copy, unresolved V genes account for less than half of the shortfall, and the remainder is unexplained. The V and J calls and clone size were taken over from that table, and D and trimming were inferred from the DNA. The sample table shows approximately 120,000 clones, and roughly 90% are seen once. The top ten constitute roughly 3.9% of the sample.

The sequence derives from an adult in good health. This receptor chain uses TRBV29-1 and TRBJ2-3; the D gene cannot be named for sure. The specimen comprised peripheral blood, sampled on day 0 of AZD1222 vaccination. The DNA reads as follows: TGCAGCTCTGCACGAGGCTCATCGCAGTATTTT. Its product reads: CSSARGSSQYF.